This T cell receptor beta chain was identified during a study of T cell repertoires in cytomegalovirus infection. This clonotype came up a few times. Its antigen is unknown. The V and J ends lost 0 bases and 1 base respectively, with 7 bases between them. Germline CDR1 ENHRY, CDR2 SYGVKD. The CDR3 contains 15 residues. From the reads, TCRdb called clonotypes with MiXCR, one entry per CDR3 protein. This table has some 590,000 distinct CDR3 sequences, 40% appearing once. The chain has TRBV10-3 and TRBJ2-1; D remains ambiguous. This TCR was sampled from a human donor in good health (CMV status not recorded). Some clones in this sample may be carry-over from other donors' samples. The sequencing used cultured PBMCs, collected from culture after CMV antigen stimulation. The CDR3 sequence: CAISESSFSYNEQFF. CDR3 coding DNA: TGTGCCATCAGTGAGTCAAGTTTTTCCTACAATGAGCAGTTCTTC.